Presented here are 21 T cell receptor beta chains from one specimen sequenced in a study of shared clonotypes between healthy human individuals. Libraries were prepared by immunoSEQ multiplex PCR; TCRdb keeps only in-frame clonotypes and omits some of them. The data contain 400,000 to 500,000 clones, 60% to 85% of them singletons. The sequenced sample consisted of PBMCs. The receptor source for this set is a woman aged 35 to 49 in good health. Some clones in this sample may be carry-over from other donors' samples.

This chain links TRBV5-1 with TRBJ2-1; D is ambiguous. The V end lost 1 base, the J end lost 8 bases, and 13 bases lay between the germline ends. This CDR3 is built from 14 residues. Germline CDR1 and CDR2: SGHRS and YFSETQ. This CDR3 is CASSLSAVVHEQFF. The DNA for the CDR3 is TGCGCCAGCAGCTTGTCGGCAGTTGTGCATGAGCAGTTCTTC.

The gene calls are TRBV11-2 and TRBJ2-5; perhaps TRBD1 as D (6 bases). CDR1 is SGHAT, CDR2 FQNNGV, per germline. The CDR3 consists of 14 residues. V lost 5 bases and J 13 bases, leaving 23 bases between the germline ends. In nucleotides, the CDR3 is TGTGCCAGCAGCGTACAAGGGGGAGTCTCGAGGCGGTACTTC. Amino acid sequence: CASSVQGGVSRRYF.

CDR3: CASSPRRASGNYEQYF. CDR3 nucleotides: TGTGCCAGCAGCCCGCGCCGGGCTAGCGGCAACTACGAGCAGTACTTC. The rearrangement uses TRBV9 and TRBJ2-7; 7 bases agree with TRBD2. Trimming cost V 4 bases and J 3 bases; bases outside gene matches: 13. CDR3 size: 16 residues. CDR1 is SGDLS, CDR2 YYNGEE, per germline.

This rearrangement joins TRBV19 to TRBJ1-3; 7 bases align to TRBD1. This CDR3 is built from 16 residues. Germline V CDR1 and CDR2: LNHDA, SQIVND (reference sequence). The V segment lost 8 bases and the J segment 3 bases; nucleotides outside the gene matches: 13. In DNA form, the CDR3 reads TGTGCCAGTGCTCAGGGGGTTGAAGCGTTTGGAAACACCATATATTTT. Residues: CASAQGVEAFGNTIYF.

CDR3 bases: TGTGCCAGCAGCTCCGGGGGGACGCGGCTCACCGGGGAGCTGTTTTTT. The encoded protein is CASSSGGTRLTGELFF. This sequence joins TRBV7-3 and TRBJ2-2; 7 bases line up with TRBD2. The CDR3 covers 16 residues. With 4 bases clipped from V and 4 bases from J, the junction kept 9 bases outside the gene matches. Germline V gene lookup returns CDR1 SGHTA and CDR2 FQGTGA. Combining the CDR3 with reference TRBV7-3 and TRBJ2-2 gives the whole variable domain GAGVSQTPSNKVTEKGKYVELRCDPISGHTALYWYRQSLGQGPEFLIYFQGTGAADDSGLPNDRFFAVRPEGSVSTLKIQRTERGDSAVYLCASSSGGTRLTGELFFGEGSRLTVL.

As to this clone: This may be a read error: a much more frequent sequence differs by one nucleotide. DNA for the CDR3: TGTGCCGGCAGCTTAGCACTCGGCAGCAACGCCTCCTACGAGCAGTACTTC. Its translation: CAGSLALGSNASYEQYF. The rearrangement uses TRBV11-3 and TRBJ2-7; D is unclear. The germline V gene encodes CDR1 SGHNT and CDR2 YENEEA. There are 17 residues in the CDR3.

The V call is TRBV7-6, the J call TRBJ2-1; D not resolved. The CDR3 length is 16 residues. The germline V gene encodes CDR1 SGHVS and CDR2 FNYEAQ. V dropped 1 base and J dropped 5 bases, with 15 bases sitting between them. This CDR3 reads CASSLGSPNGHNEQFF. Here the CDR3 DNA reads TGTGCCAGCAGCTTAGGGTCCCCCAACGGCCACAATGAGCAGTTCTTC.

The chain uses TRBV7-3 and TRBJ1-1, with a tentative D call TRBD1 (5 bases). The germline CDR1 and CDR2 sequences are SGHTA and FQGTGA. The CDR3 runs to 13 residues. Between the trimmed V and J ends, which lost 5 bases and 2 bases, there was a span of 9 bases. The CDR3 DNA follows: TGTGCCAGCAGCCGGGACGGTAACACTGAAGCTTTCTTT. Amino acids: CASSRDGNTEAFF.

V is TRBV6-5 and J is TRBJ2-1; 8 bases are shared with TRBD2. Germline CDR1 and CDR2: MNHEY and SVGAGI. This CDR3 is 12 amino acids long. Losses at the gene ends were 10 bases for V and 9 bases for J; bases not matched to a gene: 8. The CDR3 coding sequence is TGTGCCACCGGGAGGCGGGAGGTTGAGCAGTTCTTC. Residues: CATGRREVEQFF.

This chain uses TRBV11-2 with TRBJ2-1, with TRBD2 as a possible D gene (5 bases). Trimming took off 7 bases at V and 9 bases at J, with 19 bases between the two ends. The CDR3 totals 14 residues. Germline lookup yields CDR1 SGHAT and CDR2 FQNNGV. The CDR3, as DNA: TGTGCCAGCACCGACTGGGCTAGCAGTGGTGAGCAGTTCTTC. Translation gives CASTDWASSGEQFF.

This clone turned up a few times. The genes are TRBV27 and TRBJ2-7; D tentatively reads TRBD1 or TRBD2 (5 bases each). Germline values: CDR1 MNHEY, CDR2 SMNVEV (reference sequence). The V end lost 2 bases, the J end lost 1 base, and 12 bases lay between the germline ends. There are 15 residues in the CDR3. The CDR3 loop reads CASSLRDGDSYEQYF. The CDR3 region has the DNA TGTGCCAGCAGTTTACGGGACGGAGATTCCTACGAGCAGTACTTC.

The rearrangement links TRBV30 to TRBJ2-1, with D possibly being TRBD1 (5 bases). Germline CDR1 is GTSNPN and CDR2 is SVGIG (reference sequence). The CDR3 runs to 16 residues. V dropped 5 bases and J dropped 2 bases, with 19 bases sitting between them. The CDR3 spells CAWDTGPLRPYNEQFF. The CDR3 coding sequence is TGTGCCTGGGACACAGGACCACTCCGTCCCTACAATGAGCAGTTCTTC. Filled out from reference TRBV30 and TRBJ2-1, the complete variable domain reads SQTIHQWPATLVQPVGSPLSLECTVEGTSNPNLYWYRQAAGRGLQLLFYSVGIGQISSEVPQNLSASRPQDRQFILSSKKLLLSDSGFYLCAWDTGPLRPYNEQFFGPGTRLTVL.

This rearrangement joins TRBV14 to TRBJ1-2, with TRBD1 matching over 10 bases. CDR3 length: 15 residues. The trim removed 4 bases at V and 4 bases at J, leaving 6 bases unmatched. Germline lookup yields CDR1 SGHDN and CDR2 FVKESK. The CDR3 DNA sequence: TGTGCCAGCAGCCCCTGGGACAGGGGAATCTATGGCTACACCTTC. It specifies CASSPWDRGIYGYTF.

The J gene is TRBJ2-3, the V gene TRBV7-8, with a weak D call TRBD2 (6 bases). The CDR3 has 17 amino acids. Germline CDR1 and CDR2: SGHVS and FQNEAQ. Trimming pared 5 bases from V and 1 base from J, leaving 19 bases between. CDR3 sequence reads: CASSTPVLAARTDTQYF. DNA for the CDR3: TGTGCCAGCAGCACACCGGTACTAGCTGCCCGCACAGATACGCAGTATTTT.

The genes are TRBV5-1 and TRBJ1-2, with D tentatively TRBD1 (5 bases). CDR1 is SGHRS, CDR2 YFSETQ, per germline. The CDR3 is 14 residues long. Trimming shortened V by 0 bases and J by 5 bases, and 11 bases separated the two germline ends. The CDR3 loop is CASSLETETYGYTF. The CDR3 coding sequence is TGCGCCAGCAGCTTGGAGACAGAGACATATGGCTACACCTTC.

The chain carries TRBV30 and TRBJ1-1; no reliable D call. The V gene's germline CDR1 is GTSNPN and CDR2 SVGIG (reference sequence). Trimming pared 3 bases from V and 6 bases from J, leaving 14 bases between. The CDR3 is 13 amino acids. The CDR3 loop is CAWREEREAEAFF. CDR3 DNA: TGTGCCTGGAGGGAGGAAAGGGAGGCTGAAGCTTTCTTT.

The chain combines TRBV28 with TRBJ2-1; a possible D gene is TRBD2 (5 bases). Germline CDR1 is MDHEN and CDR2 is SYDVKM. Trimming removed 6 bases from V and 14 bases from J, with 14 bases in between. The CDR3 has 11 amino acids. CDR3 in DNA: TGTGCCAGCAGACAGAGGACTGGGGAGTTCTTC. It translates to CASRQRTGEFF.

The chain links TRBV30 to TRBJ2-1; D gene uncertain. CDR1 GTSNPN and CDR2 SVGIG come from the germline V gene (reference sequence). The V end was cut by 0 bases, the J end by 6 bases, with 9 bases between. The CDR3 runs 13 residues. In nucleotides, the CDR3 is TGTGCCTGGAGTGTAGTGTCCGCCAATGAGCAGTTCTTC. It is translated as CAWSVVSANEQFF.

Comment on this clone: A read error likely explains this, since a far larger clone differs by one base. The same CDR3 also results from other DNA sequences found in this sample. The chain is built from TRBV5-1 and TRBJ1-1; D perhaps matches TRBD1 (5 bases). Germline-derived CDR1 and CDR2 are SGHRS and YFSETQ. The CDR3 loop spans 14 amino acids. CDR3 sequence (DNA): TGTGCCAGCAGCCCTCGAGGGGCTTGGACCGAAGCTTTCTTT. This sequence encodes CASSPRGAWTEAFF.

This clone was detected a few times. V usage is TRBV10-2 and J usage is TRBJ1-4; D not resolved. CDR3 length equals 12 residues. V lost 2 bases to trimming and J lost 11 bases, with 9 bases between them. Germline lookup yields CDR1 WSHSY and CDR2 SAAADI. CDR3 protein: CASSEGIGKLFF. In DNA form, the CDR3 reads TGCGCCAGCAGTGAGGGTATAGGGAAACTGTTTTTT.

The J gene is TRBJ2-2, the V gene TRBV27, with D possibly called TRBD1 or TRBD2 (7 bases each). Trimming removed 7 bases at V and 3 bases at J, with 12 bases between. From germline, CDR1 is MNHEY and CDR2 SMNVEV (reference sequence). CDR3 size: 14 residues. In DNA, the CDR3 is TGTGCCAGCAAGGGGGCGGGGGACACCGGGGAGCTGTTTTTT. This gives the protein CASKGAGDTGELFF.